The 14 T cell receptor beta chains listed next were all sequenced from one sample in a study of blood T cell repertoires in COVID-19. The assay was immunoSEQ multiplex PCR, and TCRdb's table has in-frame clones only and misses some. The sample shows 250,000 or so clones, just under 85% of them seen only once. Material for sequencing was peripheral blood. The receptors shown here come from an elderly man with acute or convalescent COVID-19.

The CDR3 DNA follows: TGTGCCAGCAGCCCGGGACTAAAGAATTCACCCCTCCACTTT. Protein product: CASSPGLKNSPLHF. This rearrangement joins TRBV3-1 (or the pseudogene TRBV3-2) to TRBJ1-6, with D maybe TRBD1 (5 bases). The CDR3 has 14 residues. Germline loops: CDR1 LGHDT, CDR2 YNNKEL (reference sequence). Trimming shortened V by 4 bases and J by 7 bases, and 11 bases separated the two germline ends.

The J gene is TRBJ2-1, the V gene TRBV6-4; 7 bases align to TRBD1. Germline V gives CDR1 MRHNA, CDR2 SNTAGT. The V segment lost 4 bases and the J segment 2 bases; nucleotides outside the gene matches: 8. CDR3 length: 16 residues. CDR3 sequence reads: CASSGDHRGPYNEQFF. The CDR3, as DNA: TGTGCCAGCAGTGGGGACCACAGGGGCCCCTACAATGAGCAGTTCTTC.

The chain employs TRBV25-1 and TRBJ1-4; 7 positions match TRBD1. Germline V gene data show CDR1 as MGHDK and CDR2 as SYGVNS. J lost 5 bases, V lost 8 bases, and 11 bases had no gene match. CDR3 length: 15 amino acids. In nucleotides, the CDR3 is TGTGCCAGCTCCTCCTTGGGACAGATGAATGAAAAACTGTTTTTT. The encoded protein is CASSSLGQMNEKLFF.

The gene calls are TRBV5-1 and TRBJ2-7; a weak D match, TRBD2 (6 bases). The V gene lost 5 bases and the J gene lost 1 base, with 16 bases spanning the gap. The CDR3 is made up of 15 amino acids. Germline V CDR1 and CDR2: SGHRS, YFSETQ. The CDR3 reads CASRYSGTGSYEQYF. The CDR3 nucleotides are TGCGCCAGCAGGTACTCCGGGACTGGTTCCTACGAGCAGTACTTC. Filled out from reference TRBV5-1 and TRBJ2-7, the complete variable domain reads KAGVTQTPRYLIKTRGQQVTLSCSPISGHRSVSWYQQTPGQGLQFLFEYFSETQRNKGNFPGRFSGRQFSNSRSEMNVSTLELGDSALYLCASRYSGTGSYEQYFGPGTRLTVT.

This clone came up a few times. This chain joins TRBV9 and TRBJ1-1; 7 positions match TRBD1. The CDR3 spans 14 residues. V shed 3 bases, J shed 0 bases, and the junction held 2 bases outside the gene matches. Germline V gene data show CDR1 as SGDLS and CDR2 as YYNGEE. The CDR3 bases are TGTGCCAGCAGCGCGACAGGGATGAACACTGAAGCTTTCTTT. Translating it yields CASSATGMNTEAFF. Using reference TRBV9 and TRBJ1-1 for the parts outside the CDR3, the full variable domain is DSGVTQTPKHLITATGQRVTLRCSPRSGDLSVYWYQQSLDQGLQFLIQYYNGEERAKGNILERFSAQQFPDLHSELNLSSLELGDSALYFCASSATGMNTEAFFGQGTRLTVV.

CDR3 region: CAWSVLLAGGLDEGDTQYF. DNA of the CDR3: TGTGCCTGGAGTGTACTACTAGCGGGAGGGCTGGATGAAGGAGATACGCAGTATTTT. The rearrangement uses TRBV30 and TRBJ2-3; 13 bases are shared with TRBD2. Germline V gene data show CDR1 as GTSNPN and CDR2 as SVGIG (reference sequence). The CDR3 totals 19 residues. After removal of 0 bases from V and 5 bases from J, the junction contained 14 bases not matched to a gene.

CDR3 sequence (DNA): TGTGCCAGCAGCTTCGACGGAGGCTCTGGAAACACCATATATTTT. This gives the protein CASSFDGGSGNTIYF. V usage is TRBV7-2 and J usage is TRBJ1-3; D call uncertain. Germline loops: CDR1 SGHTA, CDR2 FQGNSA. The CDR3 extends over 15 amino acids. V was shortened by 3 bases and J by 0 bases, with 9 bases between the two germline ends.

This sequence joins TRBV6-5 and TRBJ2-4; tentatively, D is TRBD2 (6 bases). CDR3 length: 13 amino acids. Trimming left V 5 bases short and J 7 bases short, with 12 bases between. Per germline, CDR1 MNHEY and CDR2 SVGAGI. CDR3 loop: CASSTTGVNIQYF. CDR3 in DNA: TGTGCCAGCAGTACCACGGGGGTCAACATTCAGTACTTC.

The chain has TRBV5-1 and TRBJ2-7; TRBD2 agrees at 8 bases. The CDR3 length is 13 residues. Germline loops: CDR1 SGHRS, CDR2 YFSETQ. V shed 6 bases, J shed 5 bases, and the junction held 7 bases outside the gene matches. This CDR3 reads CASIPSGSHEQYF. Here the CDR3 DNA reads TGCGCCAGCATCCCTAGCGGGTCGCACGAGCAGTACTTC.

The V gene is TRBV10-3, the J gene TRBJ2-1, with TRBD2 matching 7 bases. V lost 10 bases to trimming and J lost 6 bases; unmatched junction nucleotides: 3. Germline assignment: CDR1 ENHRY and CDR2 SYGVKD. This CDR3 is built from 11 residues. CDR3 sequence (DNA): TGTGCCACTACTAGCGCCAATGAGCAGTTCTTC. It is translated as CATTSANEQFF.

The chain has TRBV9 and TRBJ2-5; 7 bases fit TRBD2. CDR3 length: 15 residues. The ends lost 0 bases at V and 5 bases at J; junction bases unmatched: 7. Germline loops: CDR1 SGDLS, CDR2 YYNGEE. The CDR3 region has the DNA TGTGCCAGCAGCGTAGGGGGAGGGCCTTGGGAGACCCAGTACTTC. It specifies CASSVGGGPWETQYF.

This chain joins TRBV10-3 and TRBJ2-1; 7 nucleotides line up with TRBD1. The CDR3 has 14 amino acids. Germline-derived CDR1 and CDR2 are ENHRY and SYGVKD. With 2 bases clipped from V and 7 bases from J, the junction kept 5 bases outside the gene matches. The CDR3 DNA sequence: TGTGCCATCAGTGAGCCCGGGACAGAGAATGAGCAGTTCTTC. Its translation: CAISEPGTENEQFF.

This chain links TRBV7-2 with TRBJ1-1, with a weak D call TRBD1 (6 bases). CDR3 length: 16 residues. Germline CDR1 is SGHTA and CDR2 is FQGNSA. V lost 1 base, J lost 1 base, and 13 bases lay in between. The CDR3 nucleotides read TGTGCCAGCAGCTTAGGTCGTGCAGGGGCGAACACTGAAGCTTTCTTT. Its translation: CASSLGRAGANTEAFF.

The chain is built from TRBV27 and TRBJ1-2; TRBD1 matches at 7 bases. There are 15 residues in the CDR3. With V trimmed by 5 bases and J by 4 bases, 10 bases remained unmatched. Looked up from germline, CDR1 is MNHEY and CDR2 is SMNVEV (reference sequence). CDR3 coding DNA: TGTGCCAGCAGTCCGAACCGACAGGGCGTCTATGGCTACACCTTC. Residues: CASSPNRQGVYGYTF.